This TCR beta chain was sequenced in a study of T cells in Graves' hyperthyroidism and ophthalmopathy. Inclusion characteristics of ophthalmopathy patients comprised a Clinical Activity Score of at least 3, a NOSPECS grade of at least 4, and duration under 3 months. Used for diagnoses were clinical symptoms, serum thyroxine and TRAb, thyroid ultrasound and orbital computed tomography. Whole-study findings and limits: Patients with ophthalmopathy were separated from those with stable hyperthyroidism by a 13 V-J model.

A word on this clonotype: Its antigen is not known.

From RNA transcripts, TCR beta CDR3 regions were amplified. HTBI primers drove first-round RT-PCR of the TCR CDR3. In TCRdb, the multiplex PCR reads were re-called with MiXCR into one record per CDR3 protein. Of hundreds of thousands of distinct CDR3 sequences in the sample, 13% to 15% were seen once. The CDR3 spans 15 residues. Germline CDR1 reads DFQATT; CDR2 reads SNEGSKA (reference sequence). After removal of 7 bases from V and 4 bases from J, the junction contained 5 bases not matched to a gene. This chain links TRBV20-1 with TRBJ2-3, with 16 positions matching TRBD2. The TCR sequence derives from a woman aged 55-69 years with Graves' ophthalmopathy. Specimen: blood. DNA of the CDR3: TGCAGTGTGATGGGACTAGCGGGAGGGCCAGATACGCAGTATTTT. Protein: CSVMGLAGGPDTQYF.